This TCR beta chain was recorded in a study of identical twins. Germline CDR1 and CDR2: WSHSY and SAAADI. With 6 bases clipped from V and 6 bases from J, the junction kept 7 bases outside the gene matches. This CDR3 is 14 amino acids long. Study-level findings and limits: Researchers reported excess low generation probability among twin-shared out-of-frame alpha sequences. Zero-insertion analyses might be partly confounded by invariant T cells like MAIT and iNKT.

TCRdb ran MiXCR on the 5' RACE reads and lists one entry per CDR3 protein. The data contain more than 600,000 distinct CDR3 sequences, 15% to 20% of them singletons. In regard to this clonotype: Its antigen is not identified.

This sample also belongs to another study, concerning T cells expressing NK-cell markers.

The TCR was taken from a woman in her late teens or twenties in good health. The sequencing sample was made of PBMCs. The rearrangement uses TRBV10-2 and TRBJ2-2; 7 positions agree with TRBD2. The CDR3 sequence is CASRGRAVAGELFF. Written as DNA, the CDR3 is TGCGCCAGCAGGGGGAGGGCCGTTGCCGGGGAGCTGTTTTTT.